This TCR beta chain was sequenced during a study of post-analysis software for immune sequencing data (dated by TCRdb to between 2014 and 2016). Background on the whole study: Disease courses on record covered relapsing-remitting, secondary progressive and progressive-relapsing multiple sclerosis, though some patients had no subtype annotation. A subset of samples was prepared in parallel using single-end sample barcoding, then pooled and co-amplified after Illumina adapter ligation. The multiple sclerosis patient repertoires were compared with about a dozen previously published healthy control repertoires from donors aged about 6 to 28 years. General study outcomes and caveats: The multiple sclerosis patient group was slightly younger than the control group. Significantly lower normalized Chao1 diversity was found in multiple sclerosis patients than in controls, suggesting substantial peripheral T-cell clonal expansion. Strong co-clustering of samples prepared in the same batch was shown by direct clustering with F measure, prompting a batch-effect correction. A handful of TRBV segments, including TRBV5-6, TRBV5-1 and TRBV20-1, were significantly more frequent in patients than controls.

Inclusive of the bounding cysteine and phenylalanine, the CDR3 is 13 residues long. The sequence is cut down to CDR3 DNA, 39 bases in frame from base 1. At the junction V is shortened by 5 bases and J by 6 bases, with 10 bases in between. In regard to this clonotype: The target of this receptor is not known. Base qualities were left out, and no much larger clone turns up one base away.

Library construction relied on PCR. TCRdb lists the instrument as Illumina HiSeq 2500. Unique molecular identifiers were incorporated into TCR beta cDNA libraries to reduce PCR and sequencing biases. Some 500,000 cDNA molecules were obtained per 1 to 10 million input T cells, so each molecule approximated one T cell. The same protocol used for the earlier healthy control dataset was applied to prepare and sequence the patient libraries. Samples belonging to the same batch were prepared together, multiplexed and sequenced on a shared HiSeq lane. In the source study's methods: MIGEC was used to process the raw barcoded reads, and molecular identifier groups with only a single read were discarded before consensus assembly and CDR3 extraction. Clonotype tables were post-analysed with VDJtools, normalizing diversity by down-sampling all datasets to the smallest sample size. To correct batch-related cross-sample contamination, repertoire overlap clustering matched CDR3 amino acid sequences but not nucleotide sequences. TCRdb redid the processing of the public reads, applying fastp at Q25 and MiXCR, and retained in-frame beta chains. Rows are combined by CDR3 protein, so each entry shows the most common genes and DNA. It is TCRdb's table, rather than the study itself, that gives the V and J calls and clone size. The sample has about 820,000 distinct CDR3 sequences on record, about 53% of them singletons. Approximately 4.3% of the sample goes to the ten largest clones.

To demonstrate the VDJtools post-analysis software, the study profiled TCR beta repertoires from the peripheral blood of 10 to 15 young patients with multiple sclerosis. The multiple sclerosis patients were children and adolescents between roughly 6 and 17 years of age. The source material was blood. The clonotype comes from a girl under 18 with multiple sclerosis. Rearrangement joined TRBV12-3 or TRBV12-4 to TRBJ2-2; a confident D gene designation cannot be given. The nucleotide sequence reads TGTGCCAGCAGTCCCCGTATCCCCGGGGAGCTGTTTTTT. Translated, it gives CASSPRIPGELFF.